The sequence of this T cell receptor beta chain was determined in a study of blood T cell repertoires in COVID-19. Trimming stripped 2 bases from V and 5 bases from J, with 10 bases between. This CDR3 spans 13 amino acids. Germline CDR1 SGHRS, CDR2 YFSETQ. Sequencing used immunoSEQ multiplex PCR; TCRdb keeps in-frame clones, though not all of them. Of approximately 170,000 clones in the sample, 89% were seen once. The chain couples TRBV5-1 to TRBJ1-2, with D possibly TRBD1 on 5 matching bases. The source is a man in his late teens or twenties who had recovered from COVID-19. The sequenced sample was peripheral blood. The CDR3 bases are TGCGCCAGCAGCTTAGGGACTGATTATGGCTACACCTTC. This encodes CASSLGTDYGYTF.